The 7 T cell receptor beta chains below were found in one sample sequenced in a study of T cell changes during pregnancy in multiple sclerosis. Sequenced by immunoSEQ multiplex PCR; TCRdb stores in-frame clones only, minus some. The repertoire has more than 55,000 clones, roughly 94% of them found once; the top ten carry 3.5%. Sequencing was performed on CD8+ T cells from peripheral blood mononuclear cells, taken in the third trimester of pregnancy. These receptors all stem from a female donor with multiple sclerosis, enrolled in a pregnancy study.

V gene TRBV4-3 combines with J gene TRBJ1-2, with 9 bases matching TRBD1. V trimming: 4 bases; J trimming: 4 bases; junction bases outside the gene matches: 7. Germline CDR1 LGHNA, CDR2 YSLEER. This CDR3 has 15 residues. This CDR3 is CASSPGQGWPYGYTF. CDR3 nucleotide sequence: TGCGCCAGCAGCCCGGGACAGGGTTGGCCCTATGGCTACACCTTC.

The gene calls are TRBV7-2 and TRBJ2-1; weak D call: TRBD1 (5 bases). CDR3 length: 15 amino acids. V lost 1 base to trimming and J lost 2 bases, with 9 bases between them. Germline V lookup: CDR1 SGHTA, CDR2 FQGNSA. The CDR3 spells CASSLEGIAYNEQFF. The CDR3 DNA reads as TGTGCCAGCAGCTTAGAGGGGATTGCCTACAATGAGCAGTTCTTC.

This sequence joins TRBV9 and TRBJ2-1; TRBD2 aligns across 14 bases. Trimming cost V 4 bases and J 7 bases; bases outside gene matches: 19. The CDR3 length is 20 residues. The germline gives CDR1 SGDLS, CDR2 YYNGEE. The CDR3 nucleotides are TGTGCCAGCAGCTCCTTTAGAGGGACTAGCGGGAGTCTCCGGCCTAATGAGCAGTTCTTC. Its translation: CASSSFRGTSGSLRPNEQFF.

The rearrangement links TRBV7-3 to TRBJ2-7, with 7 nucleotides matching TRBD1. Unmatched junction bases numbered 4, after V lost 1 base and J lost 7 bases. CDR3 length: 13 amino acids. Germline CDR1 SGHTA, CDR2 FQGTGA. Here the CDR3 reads CASSLNPRGEQYF. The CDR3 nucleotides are TGTGCCAGCAGCTTAAACCCCAGGGGGGAGCAGTACTTC. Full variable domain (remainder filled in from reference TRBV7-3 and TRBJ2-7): GAGVSQTPSNKVTEKGKYVELRCDPISGHTALYWYRQSLGQGPEFLIYFQGTGAADDSGLPNDRFFAVRPEGSVSTLKIQRTERGDSAVYLCASSLNPRGEQYFGPGTRLTVT.

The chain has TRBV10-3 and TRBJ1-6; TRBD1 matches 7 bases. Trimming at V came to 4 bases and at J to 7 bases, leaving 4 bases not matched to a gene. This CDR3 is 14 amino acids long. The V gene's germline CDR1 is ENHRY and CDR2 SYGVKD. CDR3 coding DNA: TGTGCCATCAGTGTTAGGGACAGAAATTCACCCCTCCACTTT. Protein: CAISVRDRNSPLHF.

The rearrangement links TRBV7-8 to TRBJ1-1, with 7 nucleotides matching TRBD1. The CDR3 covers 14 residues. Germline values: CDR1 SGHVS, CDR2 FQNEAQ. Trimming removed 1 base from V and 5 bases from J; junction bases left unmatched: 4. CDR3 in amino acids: CASSLGGGATEAFF. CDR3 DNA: TGTGCCAGCAGCTTAGGAGGGGGCGCGACTGAAGCTTTCTTT.

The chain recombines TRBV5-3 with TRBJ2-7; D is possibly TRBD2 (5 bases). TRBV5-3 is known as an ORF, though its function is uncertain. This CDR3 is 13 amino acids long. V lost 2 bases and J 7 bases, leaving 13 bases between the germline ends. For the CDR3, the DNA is TGTGCCAGAAGCTTTAGAGGGATGGAGGAGCAGTACTTC. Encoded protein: CARSFRGMEEQYF.